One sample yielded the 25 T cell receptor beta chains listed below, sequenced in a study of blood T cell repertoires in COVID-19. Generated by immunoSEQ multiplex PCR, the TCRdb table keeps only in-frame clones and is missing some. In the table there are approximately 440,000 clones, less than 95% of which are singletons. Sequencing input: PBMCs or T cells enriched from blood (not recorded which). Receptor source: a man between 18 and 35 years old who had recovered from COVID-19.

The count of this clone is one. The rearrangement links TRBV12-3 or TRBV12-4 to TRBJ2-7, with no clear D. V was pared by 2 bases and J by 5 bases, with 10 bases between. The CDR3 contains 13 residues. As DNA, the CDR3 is TGTGCCAGCAGTTTAAAGAGCTACCACGAGCAGTACTTC. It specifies CASSLKSYHEQYF.

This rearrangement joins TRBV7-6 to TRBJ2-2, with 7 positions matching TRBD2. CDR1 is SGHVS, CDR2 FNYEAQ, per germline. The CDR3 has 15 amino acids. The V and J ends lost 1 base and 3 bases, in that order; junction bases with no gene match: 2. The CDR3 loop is CASSLGRGDTGELFF. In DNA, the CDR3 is TGTGCCAGCAGCTTAGGTCGGGGGGACACCGGGGAGCTGTTTTTT.

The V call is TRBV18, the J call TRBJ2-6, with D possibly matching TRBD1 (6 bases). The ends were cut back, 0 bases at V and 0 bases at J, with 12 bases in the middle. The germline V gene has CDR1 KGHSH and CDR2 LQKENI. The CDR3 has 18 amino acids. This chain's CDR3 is CASSPPARGASGANVLTF. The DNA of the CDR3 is TGTGCCAGCTCACCACCGGCCAGGGGAGCCTCTGGGGCCAACGTCCTGACTTTC.

The CDR3, as DNA: TGTGCCAGCAGCGTAAGCTTTGGGAACACTGAAGCTTTCTTT. The encoded protein is CASSVSFGNTEAFF. The J gene is TRBJ1-1, the V gene TRBV9; D is uncertain. This CDR3 has 14 amino acids. Germline CDR1 and CDR2: SGDLS and YYNGEE. The V end lost 1 base, the J end lost 1 base, and 8 bases lay between the germline ends.

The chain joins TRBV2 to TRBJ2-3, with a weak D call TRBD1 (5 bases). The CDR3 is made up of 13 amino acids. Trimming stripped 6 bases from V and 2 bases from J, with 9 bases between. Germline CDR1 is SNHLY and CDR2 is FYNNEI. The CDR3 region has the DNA TGTGCCAGCAGCCAGGGTAACACAGATACGCAGTATTTT. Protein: CASSQGNTDTQYF.

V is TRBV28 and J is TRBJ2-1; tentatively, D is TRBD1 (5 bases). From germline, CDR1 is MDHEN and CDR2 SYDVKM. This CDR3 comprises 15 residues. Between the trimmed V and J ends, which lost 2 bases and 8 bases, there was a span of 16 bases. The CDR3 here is CASSLKAPQGDEQFF. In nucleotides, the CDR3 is TGTGCCAGCAGTTTAAAAGCGCCACAAGGGGATGAGCAGTTCTTC.

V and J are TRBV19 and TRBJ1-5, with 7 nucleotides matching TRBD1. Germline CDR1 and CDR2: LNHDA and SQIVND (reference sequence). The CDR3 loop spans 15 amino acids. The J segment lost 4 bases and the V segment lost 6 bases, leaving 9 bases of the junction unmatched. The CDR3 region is CASRLSRGLNQPQHF. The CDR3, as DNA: TGTGCCAGTAGGTTGAGTAGGGGGCTGAATCAGCCCCAGCATTTT. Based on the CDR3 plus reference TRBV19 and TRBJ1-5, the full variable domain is DGGITQSPKYLFRKEGQNVTLSCEQNLNHDAMYWYRQDPGQGLRLIYYSQIVNDFQKGDIAEGYSVSREKKESFPLTVTSAQKNPTAFYLCASRLSRGLNQPQHFGDGTRLSIL.

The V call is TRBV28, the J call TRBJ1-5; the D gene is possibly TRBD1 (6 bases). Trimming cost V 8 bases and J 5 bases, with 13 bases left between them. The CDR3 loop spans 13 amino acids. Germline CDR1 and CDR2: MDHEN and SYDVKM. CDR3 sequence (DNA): TGTGCCAGCTGTGGGGACATTTATCAGCCCCAGCATTTT. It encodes CASCGDIYQPQHF.

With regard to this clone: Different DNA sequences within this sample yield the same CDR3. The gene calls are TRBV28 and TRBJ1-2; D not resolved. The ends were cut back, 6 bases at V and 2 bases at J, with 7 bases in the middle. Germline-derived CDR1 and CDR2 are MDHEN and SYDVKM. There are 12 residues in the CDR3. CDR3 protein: CASSDSNYGYTF. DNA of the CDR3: TGTGCCAGCAGCGACTCAAACTATGGCTACACCTTC.

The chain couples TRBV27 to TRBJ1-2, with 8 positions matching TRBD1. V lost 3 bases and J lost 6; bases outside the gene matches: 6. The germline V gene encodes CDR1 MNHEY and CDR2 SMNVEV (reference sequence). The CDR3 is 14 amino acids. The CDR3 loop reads CASSLGSGGNGYTF. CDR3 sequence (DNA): TGTGCCAGCAGTTTGGGGTCAGGGGGCAATGGCTACACCTTC.

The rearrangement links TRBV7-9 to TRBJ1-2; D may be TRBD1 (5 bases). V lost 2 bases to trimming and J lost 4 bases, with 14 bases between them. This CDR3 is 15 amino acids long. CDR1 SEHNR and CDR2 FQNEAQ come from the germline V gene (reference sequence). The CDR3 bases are TGTGCCAGCAGCTTAATCGGGAGAGGGGCCTATGGCTACACCTTC. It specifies CASSLIGRGAYGYTF. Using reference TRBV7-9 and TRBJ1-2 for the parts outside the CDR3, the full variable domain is DTGVSQNPRHKITKRGQNVTFRCDPISEHNRLYWYRQTLGQGPEFLTYFQNEAQLEKSRLLSDRFSAERPKGSFSTLEIQRTEQGDSAMYLCASSLIGRGAYGYTFGSGTRLTVV.

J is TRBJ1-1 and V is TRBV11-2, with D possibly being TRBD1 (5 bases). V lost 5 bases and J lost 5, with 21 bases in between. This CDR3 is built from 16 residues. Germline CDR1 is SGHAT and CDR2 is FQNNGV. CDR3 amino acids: CASSHLSGGVKTEAFF. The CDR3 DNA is TGTGCCAGCAGCCACTTATCTGGGGGGGTAAAAACTGAAGCTTTCTTT.

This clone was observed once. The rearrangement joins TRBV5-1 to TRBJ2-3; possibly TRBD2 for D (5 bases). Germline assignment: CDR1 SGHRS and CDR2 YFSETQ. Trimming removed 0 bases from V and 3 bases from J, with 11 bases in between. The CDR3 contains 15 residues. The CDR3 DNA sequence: TGCGCCAGCAGCTTGGCCTATACGGGAACAGATACGCAGTATTTT. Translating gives CASSLAYTGTDTQYF.

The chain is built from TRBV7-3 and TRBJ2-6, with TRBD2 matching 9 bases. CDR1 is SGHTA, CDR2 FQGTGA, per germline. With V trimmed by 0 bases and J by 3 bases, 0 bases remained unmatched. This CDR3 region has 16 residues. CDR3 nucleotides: TGTGCCAGCAGCTTAACTAGCGGGAGTGGGGCCAACGTCCTGACTTTC. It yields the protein CASSLTSGSGANVLTF.

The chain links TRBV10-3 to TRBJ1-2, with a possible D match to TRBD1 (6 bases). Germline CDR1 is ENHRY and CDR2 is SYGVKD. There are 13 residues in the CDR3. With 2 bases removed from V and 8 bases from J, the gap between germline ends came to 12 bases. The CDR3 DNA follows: TGTGCCATCAGTGAGACAGGGACCTGGGGCTACACCTTC. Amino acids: CAISETGTWGYTF.

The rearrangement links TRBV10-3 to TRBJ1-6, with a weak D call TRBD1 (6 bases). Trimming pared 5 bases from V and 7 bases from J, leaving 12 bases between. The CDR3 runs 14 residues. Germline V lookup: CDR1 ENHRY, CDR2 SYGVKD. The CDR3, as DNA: TGTGCCATCAGTATGGGACAAGGGAATTCACCCCTCCACTTT. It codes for CAISMGQGNSPLHF.

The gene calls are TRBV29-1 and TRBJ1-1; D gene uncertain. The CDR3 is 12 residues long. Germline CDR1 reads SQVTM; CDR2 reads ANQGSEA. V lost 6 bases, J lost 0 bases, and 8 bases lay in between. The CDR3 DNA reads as TGCAGCGTCCAACTCCTGAACACTGAAGCTTTCTTT. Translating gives CSVQLLNTEAFF. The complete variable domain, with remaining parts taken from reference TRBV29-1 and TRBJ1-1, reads SAVISQKPSRDICQRGTSLTIQCQVDSQVTMMFWYRQQPGQSLTLIATANQGSEATYESGFVIDKFPISRPNLTFSTLTVSNMSPEDSSIYLCSVQLLNTEAFFGQGTRLTVV.

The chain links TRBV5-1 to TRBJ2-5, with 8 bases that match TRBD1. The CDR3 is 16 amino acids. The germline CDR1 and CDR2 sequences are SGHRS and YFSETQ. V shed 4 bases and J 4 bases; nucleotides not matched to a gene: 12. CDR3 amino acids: CASSLLGQVNLETQYF. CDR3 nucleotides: TGCGCCAGCAGCCTGCTGGGACAGGTTAATTTAGAGACCCAGTACTTC.

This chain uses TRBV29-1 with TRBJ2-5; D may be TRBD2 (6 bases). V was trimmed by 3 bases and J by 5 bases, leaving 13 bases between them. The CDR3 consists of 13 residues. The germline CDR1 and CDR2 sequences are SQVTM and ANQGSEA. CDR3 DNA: TGCAGCGTTGAGCCCACTAGCATGGAGACCCAGTACTTC. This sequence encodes CSVEPTSMETQYF.

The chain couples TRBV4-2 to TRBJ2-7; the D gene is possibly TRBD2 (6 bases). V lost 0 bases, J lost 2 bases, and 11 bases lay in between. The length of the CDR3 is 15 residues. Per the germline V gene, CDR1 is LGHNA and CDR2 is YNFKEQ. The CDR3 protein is CASSQEPSVPYEQYF. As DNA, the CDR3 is TGTGCCAGCAGCCAAGAACCTAGCGTCCCCTACGAGCAGTACTTC.

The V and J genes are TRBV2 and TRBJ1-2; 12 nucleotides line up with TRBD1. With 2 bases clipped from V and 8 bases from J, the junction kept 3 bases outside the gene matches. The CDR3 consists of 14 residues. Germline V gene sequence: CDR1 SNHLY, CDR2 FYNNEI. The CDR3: CASSEWDRGRGYTF. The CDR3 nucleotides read TGTGCCAGCAGTGAATGGGACAGGGGGCGAGGCTACACCTTC.

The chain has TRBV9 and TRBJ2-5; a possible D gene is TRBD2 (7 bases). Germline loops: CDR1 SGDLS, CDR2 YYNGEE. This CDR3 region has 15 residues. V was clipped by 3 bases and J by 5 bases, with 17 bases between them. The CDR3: CASSGEGGRYETQYF. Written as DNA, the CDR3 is TGTGCCAGCAGCGGCGAGGGGGGGCGATATGAGACCCAGTACTTC.

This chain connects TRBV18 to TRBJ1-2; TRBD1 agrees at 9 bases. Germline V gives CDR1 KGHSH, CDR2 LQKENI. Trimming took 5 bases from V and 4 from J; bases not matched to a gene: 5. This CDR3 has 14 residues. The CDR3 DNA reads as TGTGCCAGCTCAGTAGGACAGGGGCCCTATGGCTACACCTTC. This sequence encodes CASSVGQGPYGYTF.

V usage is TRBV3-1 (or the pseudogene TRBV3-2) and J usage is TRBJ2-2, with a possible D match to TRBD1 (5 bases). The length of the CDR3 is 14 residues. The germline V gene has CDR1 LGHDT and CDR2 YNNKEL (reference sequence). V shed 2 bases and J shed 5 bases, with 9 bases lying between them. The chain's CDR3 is CASSQRGATGELFF. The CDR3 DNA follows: TGTGCCAGCAGCCAACGTGGGGCTACCGGGGAGCTGTTTTTT.

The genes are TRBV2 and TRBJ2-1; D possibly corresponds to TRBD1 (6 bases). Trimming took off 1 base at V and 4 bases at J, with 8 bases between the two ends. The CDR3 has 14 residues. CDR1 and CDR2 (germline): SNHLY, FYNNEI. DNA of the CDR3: TGTGCCAGCAGTGAAGGGACAGTTTACAATGAGCAGTTCTTC. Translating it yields CASSEGTVYNEQFF.